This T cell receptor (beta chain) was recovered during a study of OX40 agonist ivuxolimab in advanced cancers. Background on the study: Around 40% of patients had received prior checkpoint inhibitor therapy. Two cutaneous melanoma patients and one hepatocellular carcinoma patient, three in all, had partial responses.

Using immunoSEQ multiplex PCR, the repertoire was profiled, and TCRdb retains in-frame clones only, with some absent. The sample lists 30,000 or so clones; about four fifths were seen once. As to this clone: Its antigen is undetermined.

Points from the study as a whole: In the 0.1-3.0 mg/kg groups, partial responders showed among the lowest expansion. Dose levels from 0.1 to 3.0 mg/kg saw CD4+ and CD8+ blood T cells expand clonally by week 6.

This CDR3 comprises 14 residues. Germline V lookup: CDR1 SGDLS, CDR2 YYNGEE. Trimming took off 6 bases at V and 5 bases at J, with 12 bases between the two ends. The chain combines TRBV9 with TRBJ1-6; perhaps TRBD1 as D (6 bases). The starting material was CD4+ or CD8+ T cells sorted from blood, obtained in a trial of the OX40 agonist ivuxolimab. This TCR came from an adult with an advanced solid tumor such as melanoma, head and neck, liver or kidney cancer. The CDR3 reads CASKGTMNNSPLHF. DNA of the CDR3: TGTGCCAGCAAAGGGACAATGAATAATTCACCCCTCCACTTT.